The 25 T cell receptor beta chains reported below all come from one sample, sequenced in a study of sequential checkpoint blockade in melanoma. Treatment described: randomized to nivolumab then ipilimumab (arm A) or the reverse (arm B). Profiled with immunoSEQ multiplex PCR; TCRdb holds only in-frame clones, not every one. Here the sample spans some 11,000 clones, around two thirds being singletons. The specimen comprised CD8+ T cells sorted from blood (inferred from file names), sampled from a patient given nivolumab and ipilimumab in sequence. The receptors derive from a human donor with melanoma.

The chain is built from TRBV4-1 and TRBJ2-7; D is ambiguous. The length of the CDR3 is 14 residues. V lost 4 bases and J 0 bases, leaving 10 bases between the germline ends. Per germline, CDR1 MGHRA and CDR2 YSYEKL. The chain's CDR3 is CASSRHRSSYEQYF. The CDR3 DNA reads as TGCGCCAGCAGCCGACATCGTAGCTCCTACGAGCAGTACTTC.

The rearrangement links TRBV4-3 to TRBJ2-1; 10 bases are a match to TRBD2. There are 16 residues in the CDR3. The V gene's germline CDR1 is LGHNA and CDR2 YSLEER. The junction had 3 bases not matched to a gene; V was cut back by 1 base and J by 3 bases. The CDR3 sequence is CASSQASGSHYNEQFF. Written as DNA, the CDR3 is TGCGCCAGCAGCCAAGCTAGCGGGAGCCACTACAATGAGCAGTTCTTC.

The chain couples TRBV19 to TRBJ1-1, with no clear D. The CDR3 is 14 residues long. From germline, CDR1 is LNHDA and CDR2 SQIVND (reference sequence). The ends were cut back, 5 bases at V and 1 base at J, with 11 bases in the middle. DNA of the CDR3: TGTGCCAGTAGTTCGCCCGGGAGGAACACTGAAGCTTTCTTT. Protein sequence: CASSSPGRNTEAFF.

This clone was seen once. This chain links TRBV6-5 with TRBJ2-5; 7 bases are shared with TRBD1. The J call may be mistaken, given a closer DNA end match to TRBJ2-7. From germline, CDR1 is MNHEY and CDR2 SVGAGI. This CDR3 comprises 14 residues. The CDR3 spells CASSSRTGSYEQYF. The DNA for the CDR3 is TGTGCCAGCAGTTCCCGGACAGGTTCCTACGAGCAGTACTTC.

The rearrangement links TRBV27 to TRBJ2-1, with 14 bases that match TRBD2. This CDR3 comprises 18 residues. The V and J ends lost 5 bases and 3 bases, in that order; junction bases with no gene match: 9. Germline V gene lookup returns CDR1 MNHEY and CDR2 SMNVEV (reference sequence). DNA for the CDR3: TGTGCCAGCAGTAAGTTAGGGACTAGCGGGGGCGGCTACAATGAGCAGTTCTTC. Protein: CASSKLGTSGGGYNEQFF.

Relative to its sample, this clone is medium-sized. This chain uses TRBV7-2 with TRBJ2-7; TRBD1 agrees at 9 bases. V shed 5 bases, J shed 5 bases, and the junction held 10 bases outside the gene matches. Germline lookup yields CDR1 SGHTA and CDR2 FQGNSA. The CDR3 spans 15 residues. This CDR3 reads CASSAAGTGLHEQYF. The CDR3 DNA reads as TGTGCCAGCAGCGCTGCCGGGACAGGGCTTCACGAGCAGTACTTC.

The chain uses TRBV13 and TRBJ1-6; TRBD1 might be the D (5 bases). The CDR3 runs 17 residues. The V gene lost 8 bases and the J gene lost 0 bases, with 17 bases spanning the gap. CDR1 PRHDT and CDR2 FYEKMQ come from the germline V gene (reference sequence). The CDR3 region has the DNA TGTGCCAGCTGGGCAGAGACGGGGGACTCCTATAATTCACCCCTCCACTTT. Translated, it gives CASWAETGDSYNSPLHF.

V gene TRBV5-1 combines with J gene TRBJ1-3; 7 bases line up with TRBD1. CDR3 size: 14 residues. The germline V gene encodes CDR1 SGHRS and CDR2 YFSETQ. The junction had 4 bases not matched to a gene; V was cut back by 4 bases and J by 3 bases. The CDR3 DNA reads TGCGCCAGCAGCCAAAGGGGGCATGGAAACACCATATATTTT. It codes for CASSQRGHGNTIYF.

This chain joins TRBV27 and TRBJ2-7, with 7 bases that match TRBD1. Trimming at V came to 6 bases and at J to 8 bases, leaving 4 bases not matched to a gene. CDR3 size: 11 residues. CDR1 MNHEY and CDR2 SMNVEV come from the germline V gene (reference sequence). The CDR3 DNA sequence: TGTGCCAGCAGGTCACAGGGGCAGCAGTACTTC. The encoded protein is CASRSQGQQYF.

This chain links TRBV2 with TRBJ1-5; D unclear. CDR1 and CDR2 from the germline V gene are SNHLY and FYNNEI. The CDR3 is made up of 16 amino acids. V shed 1 base and J shed 1 base, with 11 bases lying between them. The CDR3 sequence is CASSEVGGPSNQPQHF. CDR3 coding DNA: TGTGCCAGCAGTGAAGTGGGAGGGCCCAGCAATCAGCCCCAGCATTTT. Drawing the rest from reference TRBV2 and TRBJ1-5, the complete variable domain is EPEVTQTPSHQVTQMGQEVILRCVPISNHLYFYWYRQILGQKVEFLVSFYNNEISEKSEIFDDQFSVERPDGSNFTLKIRSTKLEDSAMYFCASSEVGGPSNQPQHFGDGTRLSIL.

By share, this clone counts as medium-sized. The gene calls are TRBV7-7 and TRBJ2-5, with D possibly matching TRBD1 (5 bases). Trimming took 5 bases from V and 0 from J, leaving 13 bases between them. The CDR3 covers 15 residues. Germline CDR1 SSHAT, CDR2 FNYEAQ (reference sequence). The CDR3 coding sequence is TGTGCCAGCAGCCCAGGGCGGCGGTACCAAGAGACCCAGTACTTC. Protein sequence: CASSPGRRYQETQYF. Supplemented by reference TRBV7-7 and TRBJ2-5, the full variable domain reads GAGVSQSPRYKVTKRGQDVTLRCDPISSHATLYWYQQALGQGPEFLTYFNYEAQPDKSGLPSDRFSAERPEGSISTLTIQRTEQRDSAMYRCASSPGRRYQETQYFGPGTRLLVL.

The J gene is TRBJ1-4, the V gene TRBV6-5, with D perhaps TRBD1 (6 bases). Trimming stripped 2 bases from V and 8 bases from J, with 12 bases between. The CDR3 consists of 14 residues. CDR1 MNHEY and CDR2 SVGAGI come from the germline V gene. The CDR3: CASSYNGGREKLFF. In nucleotides, the CDR3 is TGTGCCAGCAGTTACAACGGGGGGCGGGAAAAACTGTTTTTT.

The chain employs TRBV7-9 and TRBJ2-3; possibly TRBD2 for D (6 bases). The germline V and J ends were trimmed by 1 base and 0 bases, with 11 bases remaining between them. The CDR3 extends over 16 amino acids. Germline V CDR1 and CDR2: SEHNR, FQNEAQ (reference sequence). The CDR3 here is CASSLEVGTSTDTQYF. The CDR3 DNA sequence: TGTGCCAGCAGCTTAGAGGTTGGGACTAGCACAGATACGCAGTATTTT.

This clone appeared a few times. The chain uses TRBV28 and TRBJ2-7, with D perhaps matching TRBD1 (6 bases). This CDR3 region has 12 residues. Trimming took 8 bases from V and 4 from J, leaving 12 bases between them. Germline V gene sequence: CDR1 MDHEN, CDR2 SYDVKM. CDR3 sequence (DNA): TGTGCCAGCTACAGGGATTGGTACGAGCAGTACTTC. It codes for CASYRDWYEQYF. The full variable domain, completed using reference TRBV28 and TRBJ2-7, is DVKVTQSSRYLVKRTGEKVFLECVQDMDHENMFWYRQDPGLGLRLIYFSYDVKMKEKGDIPEGYSVSREKKERFSLILESASTNQTSMYLCASYRDWYEQYFGPGTRLTVT.

V is TRBV9 and J is TRBJ1-2, with D hard to call. Trimming pared 2 bases from V and 5 bases from J, leaving 13 bases between. Germline CDR1 SGDLS, CDR2 YYNGEE. This CDR3 is 14 amino acids long. CDR3 sequence: CASSVLDPRYGYTF. The CDR3 DNA reads as TGTGCCAGCAGCGTCCTTGACCCGAGGTATGGCTACACCTTC.

The rearrangement uses TRBV27 and TRBJ2-7; perhaps TRBD1 as D (5 bases). Looked up from germline, CDR1 is MNHEY and CDR2 is SMNVEV (reference sequence). With 2 bases removed from V and 5 bases from J, the gap between germline ends came to 16 bases. CDR3 size: 15 residues. CDR3 loop: CASSLGVRGMNEQYF. The CDR3 DNA follows: TGTGCCAGCAGTTTAGGTGTAAGGGGCATGAACGAGCAGTACTTC.

The chain is built from TRBV27 and TRBJ2-7, with 9 bases that match TRBD2. This CDR3 is 15 amino acids long. CDR1 MNHEY and CDR2 SMNVEV come from the germline V gene (reference sequence). V lost 8 bases and J lost 3; bases outside the gene matches: 11. The CDR3 region is CASAYSSGANYEQYF. The CDR3 nucleotides read TGTGCCAGCGCCTACTCTAGCGGGGCTAACTACGAGCAGTACTTC.

In this sample, this clone turned up a few times. The chain joins TRBV6-4 to TRBJ2-3, with 15 bases identical to TRBD2. CDR1 and CDR2 from the germline V gene are MRHNA and SNTAGT. J was trimmed by 6 bases and V by 6 bases; bases with no gene match: 7. CDR3 length: 16 residues. In nucleotides, the CDR3 is TGTGCCAGCAGCGAAACCGGGACTAGCGGGAGGGATACGCAGTATTTT. This gives the protein CASSETGTSGRDTQYF.

The chain carries TRBV6-5 and TRBJ2-2; TRBD1 might be the D (6 bases). V lost 5 bases to trimming and J lost 8 bases, with 12 bases between them. This CDR3 has 13 amino acids. Germline V gene sequence: CDR1 MNHEY, CDR2 SVGAGI. The CDR3 here is CASSPPDRGELFF. Written as DNA, the CDR3 is TGTGCCAGCAGTCCTCCCGACAGGGGGGAGCTGTTTTTT.

The chain couples TRBV4-3 to TRBJ2-1, with a tentative D call TRBD2 (6 bases). CDR1 is LGHNA, CDR2 YSLEER, per germline. This CDR3 comprises 15 residues. V was pared by 0 bases and J by 8 bases, with 14 bases between. The CDR3 loop reads CASSQDLAAGYEQFF. CDR3 bases: TGCGCCAGCAGCCAAGACTTAGCGGCGGGCTATGAGCAGTTCTTC.

Here the CDR3 reads CASSPRERGNEQFF. The CDR3 DNA sequence: TGTGCCAGCAGTCCCCGAGAGAGAGGCAATGAGCAGTTCTTC. The rearrangement joins TRBV27 to TRBJ2-1; D remains unclear. V gave up 5 bases and J gave up 6 bases, with 14 bases separating them. CDR1 is MNHEY, CDR2 SMNVEV, per germline (reference sequence). This CDR3 is 14 amino acids long.

This chain links TRBV4-3 with TRBJ2-3, with TRBD2 matching over 7 bases. The germline CDR1 and CDR2 sequences are LGHNA and YSLEER. The junction had 5 bases not matched to a gene; V was cut back by 4 bases and J by 4 bases. The CDR3 is 14 amino acids. Here the CDR3 DNA reads TGCGCCAGCAGCCCCGGGGAGGGTGCAGATACGCAGTATTTT. Protein product: CASSPGEGADTQYF.

This clone has just a few counts. CDR3 in DNA: TGTGCCAGTAGTAACGGGGTCCGGGAGCAGTACTTC. Amino acid sequence: CASSNGVREQYF. The chain couples TRBV19 to TRBJ2-7; weak D call: TRBD2 (5 bases). Germline V gene sequence: CDR1 LNHDA, CDR2 SQIVND (reference sequence). Trimming stripped 4 bases from V and 7 bases from J, with 11 bases between. The CDR3 runs to 12 residues. The full variable domain, completed using reference TRBV19 and TRBJ2-7, is DGGITQSPKYLFRKEGQNVTLSCEQNLNHDAMYWYRQDPGQGLRLIYYSQIVNDFQKGDIAEGYSVSREKKESFPLTVTSAQKNPTAFYLCASSNGVREQYFGPGTRLTVT.

The chain couples TRBV20-1 to TRBJ2-5; D unclear. The J call may be mistaken, given a closer DNA end match to TRBJ2-7. The CDR3 contains 10 residues. The germline V gene has CDR1 DFQATT and CDR2 SNEGSKA (reference sequence). CDR3: CSANTYEQYF. In nucleotides, the CDR3 is TGCAGTGCTAATACCTACGAGCAGTACTTC.

The chain has TRBV5-8 and TRBJ1-2; 8 bases agree with TRBD1. Germline assignment: CDR1 SGHTS and CDR2 YDEGEE. Trimming at V came to 4 bases and at J to 5 bases, leaving 19 bases not matched to a gene. The CDR3 contains 18 residues. CDR3 in DNA: TGTGCCAGCAGCCTAGGACAGGGCCTAAGTAGCCTTACATATGGCTACACCTTC. Protein product: CASSLGQGLSSLTYGYTF.